The TCR beta chain under discussion was sequenced for a study of blood T cell repertoires in COVID-19 (dated by TCRdb to 2020 to 2022). Notes on the research overall: The collaborator samples originated in the United States, Italy and Spain and spanned the acute and convalescent phases of COVID-19. The prospective study material was composed of cDNA or gDNA derived from T cells, B-cell-depleted T cells, or PBMCs. The dataset comprised deeply sampled blood TCRbeta repertoires from subjects exposed to, actively infected with, or recovered from COVID-19. The repertoires were released in a freely available public database meant as a resource for research on the immune response to SARS-CoV-2. The samples were drawn from the first 160 participants of the ongoing ImmuneRACE study and from 1,254 subjects provided by 6 global collaborators. The sample metadata nearly always contained a de-identified subject ID, COVID-19 status, age in years and sex. Where available, HLA class I and class II types were obtained from metadata supplied by the sample provider rather than from assay-based typing. Study-wide findings and limitations: The quantity of clinical and demographic metadata differed by source and by participant and was supplied without curation.

One collaborating source in Seattle enrolled patients during active infection and followed them longitudinally through the course of disease. Each collaborating institution followed its own protocols to collect whole blood in K2EDTA tubes. Collaborator samples were shipped for TCRbeta analysis as frozen whole blood, isolated PBMCs, or DNA extracted from either sample type. The CDR3 runs 13 residues from the cysteine to the phenylalanine. The CDR3 DNA has 39 bases and is translated from base 1. Sequences LNHDA (CDR1) and SQIVND (CDR2) are obtained from the germline V gene (reference sequence). A distance of 10 bases separates the germline ends of V and J, which lose 6 bases and 2 bases respectively. TCRbeta CDR3 regions were amplified from genomic DNA by means of the immunoSEQ Assay, a bias-controlled multiplex PCR. The study's processing was this. Within the assay, amplification of reference gene primers was used to estimate how many nucleated cells each sample contained. Sequence reads were collapsed and filtered to measure the absolute abundance of every unique TCRbeta CDR3 rearrangement. Productive Simpson clonality was computed per sample as the square root of Simpson's diversity index over productive rearrangements. TCRdb retrieved this table from immuneACCESS and kept in-frame rearrangements only. Not all clones are present; in checked studies, unresolved V genes account for under half, and no reason is known for the remainder. That table supplies the V and J calls and clone size; D and trimming were determined from the DNA. This sample comprises about 49,000 clones, 81% of them detected only once. The leading ten clones occupy 20% to 25% of the sample.

Turning to this clone: This clone's antigen is unknown. Qualities for individual bases were not recorded, and no much larger clone is one base off.

Recombination joined TRBV19 with TRBJ1-2; no confident D gene assignment can be made. This receptor was identified in an elderly woman with COVID-19, enrolled during active disease. Sequencing input: peripheral blood. The base sequence is TGTGCCAGTAGACCGACGGGGAACTATGGCTACACCTTC. This gives the protein CASRPTGNYGYTF.